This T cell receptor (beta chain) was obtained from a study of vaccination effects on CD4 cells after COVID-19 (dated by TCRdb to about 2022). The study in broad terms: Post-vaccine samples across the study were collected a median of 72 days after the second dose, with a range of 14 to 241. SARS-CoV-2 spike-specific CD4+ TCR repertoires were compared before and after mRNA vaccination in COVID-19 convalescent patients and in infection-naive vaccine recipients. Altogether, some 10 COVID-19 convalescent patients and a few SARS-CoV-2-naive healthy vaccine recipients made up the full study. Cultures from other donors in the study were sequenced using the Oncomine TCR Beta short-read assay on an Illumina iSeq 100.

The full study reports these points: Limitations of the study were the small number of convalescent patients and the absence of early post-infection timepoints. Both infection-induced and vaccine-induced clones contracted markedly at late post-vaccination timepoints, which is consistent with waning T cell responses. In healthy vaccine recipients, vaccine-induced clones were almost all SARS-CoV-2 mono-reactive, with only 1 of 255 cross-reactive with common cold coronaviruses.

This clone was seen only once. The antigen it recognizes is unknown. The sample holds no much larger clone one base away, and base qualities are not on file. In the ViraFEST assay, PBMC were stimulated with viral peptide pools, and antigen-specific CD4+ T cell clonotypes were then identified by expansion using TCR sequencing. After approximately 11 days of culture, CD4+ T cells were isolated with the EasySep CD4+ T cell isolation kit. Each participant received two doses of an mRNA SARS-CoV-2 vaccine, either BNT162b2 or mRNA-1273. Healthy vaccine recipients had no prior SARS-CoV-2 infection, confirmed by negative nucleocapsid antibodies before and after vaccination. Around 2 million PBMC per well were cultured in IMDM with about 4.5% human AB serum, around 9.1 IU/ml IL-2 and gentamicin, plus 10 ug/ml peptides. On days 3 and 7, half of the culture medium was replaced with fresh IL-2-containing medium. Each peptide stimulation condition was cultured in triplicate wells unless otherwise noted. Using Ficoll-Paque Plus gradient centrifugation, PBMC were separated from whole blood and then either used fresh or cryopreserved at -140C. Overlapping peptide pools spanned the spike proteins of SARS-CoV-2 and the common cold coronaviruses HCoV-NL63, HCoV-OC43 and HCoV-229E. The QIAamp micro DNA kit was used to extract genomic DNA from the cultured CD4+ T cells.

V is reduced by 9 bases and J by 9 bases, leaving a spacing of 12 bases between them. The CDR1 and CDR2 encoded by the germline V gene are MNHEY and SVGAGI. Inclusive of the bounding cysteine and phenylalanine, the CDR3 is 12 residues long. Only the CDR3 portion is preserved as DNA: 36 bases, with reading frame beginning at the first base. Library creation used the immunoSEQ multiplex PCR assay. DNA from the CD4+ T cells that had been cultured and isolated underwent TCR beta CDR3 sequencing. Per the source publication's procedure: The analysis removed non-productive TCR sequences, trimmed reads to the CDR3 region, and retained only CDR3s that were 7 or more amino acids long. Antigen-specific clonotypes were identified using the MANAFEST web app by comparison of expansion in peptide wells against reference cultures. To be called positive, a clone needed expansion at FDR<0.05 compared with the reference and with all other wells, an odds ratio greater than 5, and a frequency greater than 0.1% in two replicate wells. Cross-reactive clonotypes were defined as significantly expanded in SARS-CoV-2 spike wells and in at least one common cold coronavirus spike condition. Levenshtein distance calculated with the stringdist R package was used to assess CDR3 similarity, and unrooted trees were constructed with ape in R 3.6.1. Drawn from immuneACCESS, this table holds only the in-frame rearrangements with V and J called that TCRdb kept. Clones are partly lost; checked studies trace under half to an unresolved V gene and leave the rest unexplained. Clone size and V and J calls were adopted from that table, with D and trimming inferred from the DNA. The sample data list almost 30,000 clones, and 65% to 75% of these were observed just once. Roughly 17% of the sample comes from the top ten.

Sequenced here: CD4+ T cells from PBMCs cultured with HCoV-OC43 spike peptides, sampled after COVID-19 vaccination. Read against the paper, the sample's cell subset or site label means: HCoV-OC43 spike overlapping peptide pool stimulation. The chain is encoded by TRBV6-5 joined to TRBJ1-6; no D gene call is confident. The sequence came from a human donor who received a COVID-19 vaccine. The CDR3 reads CASSDKGSPLHF. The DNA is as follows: TGTGCCAGTTCTGATAAAGGTTCACCCCTCCACTTT.